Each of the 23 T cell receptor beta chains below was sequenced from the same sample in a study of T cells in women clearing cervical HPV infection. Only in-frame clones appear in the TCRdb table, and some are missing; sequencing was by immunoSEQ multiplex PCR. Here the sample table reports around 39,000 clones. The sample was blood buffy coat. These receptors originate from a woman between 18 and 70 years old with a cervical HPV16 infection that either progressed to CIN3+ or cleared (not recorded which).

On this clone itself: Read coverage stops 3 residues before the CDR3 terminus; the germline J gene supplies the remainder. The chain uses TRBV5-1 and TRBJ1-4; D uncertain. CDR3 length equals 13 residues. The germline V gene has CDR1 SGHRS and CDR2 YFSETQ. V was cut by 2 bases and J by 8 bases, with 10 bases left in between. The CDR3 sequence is CASSLAQPEKLFF. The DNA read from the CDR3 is TGCGCCAGCAGCTTAGCACAGCCGGAAAAA.

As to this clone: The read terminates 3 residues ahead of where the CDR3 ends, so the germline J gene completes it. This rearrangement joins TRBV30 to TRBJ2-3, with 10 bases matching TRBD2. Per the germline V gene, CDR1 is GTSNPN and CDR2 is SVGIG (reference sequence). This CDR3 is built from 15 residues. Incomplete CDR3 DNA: TGTGCCTGGAGACCTTACAGCGGGGGGGAACCCACG. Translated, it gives CAWRPYSGGEPT. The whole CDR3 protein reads CAWRPYSGGEPTQYF.

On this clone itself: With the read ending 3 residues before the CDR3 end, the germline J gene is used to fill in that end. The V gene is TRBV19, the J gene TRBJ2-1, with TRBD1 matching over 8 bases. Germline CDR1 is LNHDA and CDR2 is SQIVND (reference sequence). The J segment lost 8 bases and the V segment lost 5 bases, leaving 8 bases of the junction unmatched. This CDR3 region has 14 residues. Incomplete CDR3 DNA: TGTGCCAGTAGTCCTCTAGACAGGGGCCATGAG. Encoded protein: CASSPLDRGHE. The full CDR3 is CASSPLDRGHEQFF.

CDR3 DNA, as far as it was read: TGTGCCAGCAGCCCGGGGGGGCAGCCTAAAGGA. Its protein is CASSPGGQPKG. Given in full, the CDR3 is CASSPGGQPKGAFF. V and J are TRBV7-2 and TRBJ1-1, with D perhaps TRBD1 (6 bases). The read ends 3 residues shy of where the CDR3 ends; the end is completed using the germline J gene. CDR3 length: 14 amino acids. Germline V gene sequence: CDR1 SGHTA, CDR2 FQGNSA.

CDR3 loop: CASSLGRGRANYGYTF. The part of the CDR3 DNA that was read is TGTGCCAGTAGTCTTGGTAGGGGGCGTGCTAACTATGGC. The chain combines TRBV19 with TRBJ1-2; TRBD1 agrees at 7 bases. The CDR3 is cut off 3 residues early in the read; its end comes from the germline J gene. The CDR3 has 16 amino acids. V was pared by 5 bases and J by 0 bases, with 9 bases of the junction left unmatched. Germline V gives CDR1 LNHDA, CDR2 SQIVND (reference sequence).

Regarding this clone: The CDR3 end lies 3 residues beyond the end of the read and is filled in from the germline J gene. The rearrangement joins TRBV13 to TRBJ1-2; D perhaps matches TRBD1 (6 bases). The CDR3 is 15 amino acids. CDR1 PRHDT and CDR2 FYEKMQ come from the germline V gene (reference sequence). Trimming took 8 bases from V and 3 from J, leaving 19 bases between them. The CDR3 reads CASARETGMDYGYTF. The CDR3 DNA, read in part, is TGTGCCAGCGCCCGGGAAACAGGGATGGACTATGGC.

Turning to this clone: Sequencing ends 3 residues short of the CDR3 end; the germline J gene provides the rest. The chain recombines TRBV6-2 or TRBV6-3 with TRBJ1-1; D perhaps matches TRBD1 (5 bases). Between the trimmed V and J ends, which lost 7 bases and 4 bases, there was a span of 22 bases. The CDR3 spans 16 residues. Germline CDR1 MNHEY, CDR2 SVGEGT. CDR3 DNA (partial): TGTGCCAGCACCAGACCCCGCGTTGGGGGGTCCACTGAA. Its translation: CASTRPRVGGSTE. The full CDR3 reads CASTRPRVGGSTEAFF.

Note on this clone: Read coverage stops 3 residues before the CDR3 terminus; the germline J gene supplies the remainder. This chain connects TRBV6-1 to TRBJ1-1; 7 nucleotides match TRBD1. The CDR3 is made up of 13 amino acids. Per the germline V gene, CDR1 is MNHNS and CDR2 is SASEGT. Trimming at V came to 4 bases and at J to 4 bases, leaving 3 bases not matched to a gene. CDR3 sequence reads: CASSATGSTEAFF. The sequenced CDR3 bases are TGTGCCAGCAGTGCGACAGGGAGCACTGAA.

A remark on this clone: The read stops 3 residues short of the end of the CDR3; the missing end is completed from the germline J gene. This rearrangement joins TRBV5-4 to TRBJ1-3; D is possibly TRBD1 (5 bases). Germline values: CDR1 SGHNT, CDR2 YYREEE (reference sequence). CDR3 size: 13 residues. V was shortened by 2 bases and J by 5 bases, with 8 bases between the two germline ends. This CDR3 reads CASSFQGRNTIYF. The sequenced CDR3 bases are TGTGCCAGCAGCTTCCAGGGAAGAAACACC.

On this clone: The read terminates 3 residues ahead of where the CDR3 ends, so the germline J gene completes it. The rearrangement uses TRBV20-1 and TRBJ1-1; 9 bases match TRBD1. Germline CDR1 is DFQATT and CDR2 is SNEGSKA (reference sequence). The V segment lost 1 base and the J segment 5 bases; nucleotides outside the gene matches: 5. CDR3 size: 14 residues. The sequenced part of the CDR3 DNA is TGCAGTGCTAGAGTTCGGGACAGGGTTACTGAA. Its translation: CSARVRDRVTE. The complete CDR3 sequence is CSARVRDRVTEAFF.

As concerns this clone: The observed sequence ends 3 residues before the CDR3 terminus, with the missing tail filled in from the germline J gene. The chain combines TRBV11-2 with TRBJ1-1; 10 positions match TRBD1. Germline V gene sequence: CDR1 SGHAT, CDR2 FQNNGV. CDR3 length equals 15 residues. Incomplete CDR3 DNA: TGTGCCAGCAGCCAAGTGACAGGGGGCGTAATCCGA. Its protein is CASSQVTGGVIR. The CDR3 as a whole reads CASSQVTGGVIRAFF.

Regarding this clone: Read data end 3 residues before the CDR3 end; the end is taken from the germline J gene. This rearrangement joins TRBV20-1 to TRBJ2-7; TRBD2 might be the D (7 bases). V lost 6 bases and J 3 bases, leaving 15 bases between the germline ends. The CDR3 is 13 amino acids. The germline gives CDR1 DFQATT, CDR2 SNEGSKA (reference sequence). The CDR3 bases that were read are TGCAGTGCACTTATGGGGGGGCTCTACGAG. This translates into CSALMGGLYE. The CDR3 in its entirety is CSALMGGLYEQYF.

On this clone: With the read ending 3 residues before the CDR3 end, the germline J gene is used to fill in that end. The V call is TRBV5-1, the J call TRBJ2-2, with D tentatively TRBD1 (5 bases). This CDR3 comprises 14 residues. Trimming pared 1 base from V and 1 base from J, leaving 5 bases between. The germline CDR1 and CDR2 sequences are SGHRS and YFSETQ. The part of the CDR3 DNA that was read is TGCGCCAGCAGCTTGACAGGGAACACCGGGGAG. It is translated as CASSLTGNTGE. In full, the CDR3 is CASSLTGNTGELFF.

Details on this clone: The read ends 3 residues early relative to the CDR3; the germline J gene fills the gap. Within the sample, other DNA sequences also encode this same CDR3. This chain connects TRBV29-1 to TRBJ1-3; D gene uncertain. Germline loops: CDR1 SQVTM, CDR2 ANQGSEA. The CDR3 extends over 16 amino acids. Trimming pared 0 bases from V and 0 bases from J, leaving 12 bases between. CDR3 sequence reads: CSVEESGPRSGNTIYF. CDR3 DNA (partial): TGCAGCGTTGAAGAATCAGGTCCCCGCTCTGGAAACACC.

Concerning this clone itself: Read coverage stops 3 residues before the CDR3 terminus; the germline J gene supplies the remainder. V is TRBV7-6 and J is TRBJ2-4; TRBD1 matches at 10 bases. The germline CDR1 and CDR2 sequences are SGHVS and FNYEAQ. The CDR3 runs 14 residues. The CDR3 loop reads CASSPLTGGSGQYF. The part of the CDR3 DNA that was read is TGTGCCAGCAGCCCATTGACAGGGGGCTCTGGT.

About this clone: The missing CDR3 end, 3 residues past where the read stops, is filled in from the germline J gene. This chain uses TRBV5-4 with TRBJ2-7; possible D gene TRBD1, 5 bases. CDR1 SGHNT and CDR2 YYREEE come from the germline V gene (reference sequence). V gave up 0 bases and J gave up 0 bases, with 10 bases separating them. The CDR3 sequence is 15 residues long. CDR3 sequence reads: CASSLDRHSSYEQYF. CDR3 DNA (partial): TGTGCCAGCAGCTTGGACAGGCATAGCTCCTACGAG.

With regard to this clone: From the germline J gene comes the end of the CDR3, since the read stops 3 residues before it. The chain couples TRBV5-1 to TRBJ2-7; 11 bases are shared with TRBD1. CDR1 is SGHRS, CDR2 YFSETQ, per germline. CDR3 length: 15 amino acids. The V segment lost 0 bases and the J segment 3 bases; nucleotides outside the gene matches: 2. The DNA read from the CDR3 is TGCGCCAGCAGCTTGGTTGGGACAGGGGGCTACGAG. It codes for CASSLVGTGGYE. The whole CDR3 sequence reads CASSLVGTGGYEQYF.

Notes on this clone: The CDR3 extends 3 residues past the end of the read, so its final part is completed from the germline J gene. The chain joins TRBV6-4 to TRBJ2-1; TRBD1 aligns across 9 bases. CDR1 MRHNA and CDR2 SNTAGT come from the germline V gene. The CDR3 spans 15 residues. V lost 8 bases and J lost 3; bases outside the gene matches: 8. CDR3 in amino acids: CASPPGTGIYNEQFF. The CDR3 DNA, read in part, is TGTGCCAGCCCTCCCGGGACAGGGATCTACAATGAG.

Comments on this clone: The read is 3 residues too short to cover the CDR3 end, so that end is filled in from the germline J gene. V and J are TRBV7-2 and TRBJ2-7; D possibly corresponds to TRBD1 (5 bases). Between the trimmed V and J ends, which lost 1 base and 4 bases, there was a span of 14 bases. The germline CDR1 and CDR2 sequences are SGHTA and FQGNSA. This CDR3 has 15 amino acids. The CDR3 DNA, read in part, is TGTGCCAGCAGCTTAGTGGCAGGGCGAGCTTACGAG. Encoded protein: CASSLVAGRAYE. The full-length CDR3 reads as CASSLVAGRAYEQYF.

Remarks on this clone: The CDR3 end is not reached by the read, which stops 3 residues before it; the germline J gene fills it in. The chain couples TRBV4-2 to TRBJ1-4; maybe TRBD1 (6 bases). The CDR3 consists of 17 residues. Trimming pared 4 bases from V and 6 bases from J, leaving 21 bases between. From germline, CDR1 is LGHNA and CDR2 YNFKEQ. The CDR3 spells CASSRRGAPEGDEKLFF. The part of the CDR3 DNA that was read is TGTGCCAGCAGCCGACGGGGGGCACCTGAGGGGGATGAAAAA.

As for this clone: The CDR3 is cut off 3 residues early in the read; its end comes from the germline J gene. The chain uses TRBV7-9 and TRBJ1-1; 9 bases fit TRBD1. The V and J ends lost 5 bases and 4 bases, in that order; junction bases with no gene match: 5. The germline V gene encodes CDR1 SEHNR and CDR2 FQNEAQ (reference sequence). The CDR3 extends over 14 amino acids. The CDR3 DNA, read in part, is TGTGCCAGCAGCCCAGGACAGGGGAGCACTGAA. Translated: CASSPGQGSTE. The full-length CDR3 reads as CASSPGQGSTEAFF.

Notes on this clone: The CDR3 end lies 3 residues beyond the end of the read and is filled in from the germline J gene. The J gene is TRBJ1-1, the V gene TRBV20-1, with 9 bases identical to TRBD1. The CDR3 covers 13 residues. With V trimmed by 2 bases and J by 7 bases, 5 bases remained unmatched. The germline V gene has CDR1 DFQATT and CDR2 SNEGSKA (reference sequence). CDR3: CSARTGGVSEAFF. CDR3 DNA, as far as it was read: TGCAGTGCTAGAACAGGGGGCGTAAGTGAA.

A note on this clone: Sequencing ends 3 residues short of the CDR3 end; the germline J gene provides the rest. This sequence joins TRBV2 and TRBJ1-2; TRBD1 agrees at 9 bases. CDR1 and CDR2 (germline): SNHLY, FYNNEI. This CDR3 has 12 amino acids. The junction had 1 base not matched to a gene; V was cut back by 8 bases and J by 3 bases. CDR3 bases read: TGTGCCAGCCGGGACAGGGACTATGGC. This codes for CASRDRDYG. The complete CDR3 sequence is CASRDRDYGYTF.